This T cell receptor beta chain was identified during a study of identical twins (dated by TCRdb to 2016 to 2017). With respect to the entire study: To test whether fetal clonotypes persist, this study deep-sequenced TCR alpha and beta repertoires from monozygotic twins, from unrelated adults of various ages, and from cord blood. To rule out contamination, replicate twin experiments were performed at different times with different library preparation protocols. Overall study outcomes, separate from this receptor: Because the same donors could not be followed over many years, the conclusions relied on cross-sectional statistical analysis. Excess twin sharing in beta out-of-frame sequences was weaker because fewer shared sequences lowered the signal-to-noise ratio. Abundant cord blood beta clonotypes had fewer insertions, young adult naive repertoires showed a similar but weaker trend, and memory repertoires showed no such trend. Recombination models systematically underestimated out-of-frame TCR alpha sharing in monozygotic twins but agreed with sharing between unrelated individuals. Zero-insertion analyses could be partly confounded by invariant T cells such as MAIT and iNKT, though diverse VJ usage argued against such confounding for most clonotypes. Compared with coincidental sharing between unrelated individuals, out-of-frame TCR alpha sequences shared between twins had an excess of sequences with low generation probability.

A note on this clonotype: The specificity of this receptor is unknown. No much larger clone is present one base from it, and per-base qualities are unavailable.

To prepare the library, 5' RACE was applied. For sequencing, an Illumina HiSeq 2000 was employed. A universal primer binding site was introduced by template switching, and a unique molecular identifier was present in the final cDNA, enabling accurate counting of TCR cDNA molecules. Specific primers in the conserved constant-segment region were used to synthesize first-strand cDNA for TCR alpha and beta chains. To control for contamination, every cDNA library was double barcoded, receiving both a SMART-Mk sample barcode and Illumina barcodes. Two successive PCR steps introduced TruSeq adapter sequences along with Illumina sample barcodes. The Illumina HiSeq platform was used with custom primers to sequence TCR alpha and beta cDNA libraries. The authors' pipeline ran thus. MiGEC was used to process raw reads and extract unique molecular identifiers, and MiXCR was used to find CDR3 positions. Recombination models were inferred per individual with the repgenHMM and IGoR tools using an EM algorithm. The analysis of shared clonotypes was done with the tcR package in R, with sharing normalized by the product of cloneset sizes. Out-of-frame nonproductive sequences were analyzed to study raw recombination free of thymic and clonal selection effects. TCRdb reworked the public reads: Q25 trimming with fastp, MiXCR clone assembly, productive beta chains retained. Identical CDR3 protein sequences are pooled into one entry, listed with their most common genes and DNA. Here the V and J calls rest on TCRdb's processing, not on the authors' analysis. In this sample the table shows over 600,000 distinct CDR3 sequences, about 20% of which occur a single time. The top ten clones comprise about 4.5% of the sample.

V was cut back by 3 bases and J by 4 bases, leaving a gap of 20 bases between them. From its cysteine to its phenylalanine, the CDR3 spans 16 amino acids. The read is trimmed to its CDR3 DNA, 48 bases read in frame from base 1. CDR1 and CDR2 are read off the germline V gene (reference sequence) as DFQATT and SNEGSKA. All donors were healthy Caucasians. The twin cohort consisted of three pairs of female monozygotic twins, all aged roughly 18 to 29 years. RNA for TCR libraries was isolated from peripheral blood mononuclear cells. The data were also submitted as part of a second study, on T cells expressing NK-cell markers. The second paper states: About eight donors provided sorted CD3+CD56+NKG2C+, CD3+CD56+NKG2C- and CD3+CD56-NKG2C+ T-cell subsets, whose TCR beta-chain repertoires were profiled. Of the eight sequenced donors, seven were found to be HCMV-seropositive and one was found to be HCMV-seronegative. To restrict sorting to alphabetaTCR-expressing T cells, an anti-gammadeltaTCR antibody was added in several experiments. In about six donors, the dominant CD3+CD56+NKG2C+ clonotypes were found to rank among the top 10 CD8+ clonotypes and to make up about 1.0-8% of CD8+ T cells. Those dominant clonotypes were again the most abundant among CD3+CD56-NKG2C+ cells in a handful of donors, at about 25-65%. Whether the expanded NKG2C-expressing T cell clones were specific for HCMV antigens remained unclear. Randomly selected healthy volunteers, three men and five women, were used as the eight sequenced donors. HCMV serostatus was determined by detecting HCMV-specific IgG in serum with a commercial ELISA kit. Bulk peripheral blood T-cell repertoires were additionally sequenced from unsorted PBMC for about 6 donors. MIGEC handled demultiplexing of the reads and grouping by UMI, while MiTCR was used to assemble and quantify clonotypes. To remove erroneous sequences, TCR cDNA sequences were retained only when supported by two or more reads. The tcR package was used for downstream repertoire analysis, and clonotypes were matched across fractions by CDR3 nucleotide sequence plus V segment. Antigen specificity was annotated against VDJdb with VDJmatch, allowing one amino acid substitution in CDR3.

The TCR comes from a young woman in good health. The rearrangement combines TRBV20-1 with TRBJ2-3; tentative D gene TRBD2, with 6 bases matching. The specimen was PBMCs. At the DNA level, the sequence is TGCAGTGCTAGTTCGAGTGGACTACCGAATGCAGATACGCAGTATTTT. The resulting protein is CSASSSGLPNADTQYF.